These 3 T cell receptor beta chains share one sample of origin, sequenced in a study of vaccination and CD4 T cells after COVID-19. Described treatment: approximately nine-day PBMC culture with coronavirus spike peptide pools or control peptides (ViraFEST assay). An Oncomine TCR Beta short-read assay was used to sequence the DNA from cultured CD4+ T cells. MiXCR, run by TCRdb on the PCR reads, gives a single entry per CDR3 protein. Among some 17,000 distinct CDR3 sequences listed, approximately 47% were seen once. No antigens are known for them. Sequenced material: CD4+ T cells from blood, cultured in vitro, taken before SARS-CoV-2 vaccination. These receptors were obtained from a human donor who received a COVID-19 vaccine.

This clonotype appeared a few times. The chain has TRBV23-1 and TRBJ1-6; D might be TRBD1 (5 bases). TRBV23-1 is sorted into the ORF group, with uncertain function. V was clipped by 2 bases and J by 6 bases, with 17 bases between them. The length of the CDR3 is 17 residues. The CDR3 DNA follows: TGCGCCAGCAGTCAACCGCGGCAGGGAAGTGGTAATTCACCCCTCCACTTT. It encodes CASSQPRQGSGNSPLHF.

The V gene is TRBV9, the J gene TRBJ1-6; no clear D gene. Per the germline V gene, CDR1 is SGDLS and CDR2 is YYNGEE. The CDR3 has 14 residues. The germline V and J ends were trimmed by 4 bases and 15 bases, with 20 bases remaining between them. Written as DNA, the CDR3 is TGTGCCAGCAGCCCCCGATTGGGGAATCCTTACCTCCACTTT. This translates into CASSPRLGNPYLHF.

The chain uses TRBV20-1 and TRBJ2-5; D may be TRBD1 (5 bases). V gave up 7 bases and J gave up 1 base, with 13 bases separating them. The CDR3 spans 13 residues. The germline V gene encodes CDR1 DFQATT and CDR2 SNEGSKA (reference sequence). CDR3 DNA sequence: TGCAGTGTGGGCCGACAGCTCCAAGAGACCCAGTACTTC. It yields the protein CSVGRQLQETQYF.